This entry lists 24 T cell receptor beta chains sequenced from one sample in a study of cytotoxic CD8 clonotypes in ibrutinib-treated CLL. TCRdb's table, derived via immunoSEQ multiplex PCR, lists solely in-frame clones and lacks some. Among under 200,000 clones listed, over 65% were seen once. The sample consisted of PBMCs, taken after 12 months of ibrutinib treatment. These TCRs come from a human donor with chronic lymphocytic leukemia.

The genes are TRBV4-3 and TRBJ2-2, with D perhaps matching TRBD1 (6 bases). The CDR3 covers 16 residues. CDR1 is LGHNA, CDR2 YSLEER, per germline. V lost 0 bases, J lost 4 bases, and 12 bases lay in between. CDR3 in amino acids: CASSQDLGAATGELFF. CDR3 nucleotides: TGCGCCAGCAGCCAAGATTTGGGGGCCGCCACCGGGGAGCTGTTTTTT.

This clone appeared a few times. The V and J genes are TRBV19 and TRBJ2-2; D is unclear. The CDR3 extends over 15 amino acids. Germline V gene lookup returns CDR1 LNHDA and CDR2 SQIVND (reference sequence). V was cut by 6 bases and J by 3 bases, with 14 bases left in between. The CDR3 sequence is CASRPPGRDTGELFF. As DNA, the CDR3 is TGTGCCAGTAGACCCCCAGGCCGGGACACCGGGGAGCTGTTTTTT. Using reference TRBV19 and TRBJ2-2 for the parts outside the CDR3, the full variable domain is DGGITQSPKYLFRKEGQNVTLSCEQNLNHDAMYWYRQDPGQGLRLIYYSQIVNDFQKGDIAEGYSVSREKKESFPLTVTSAQKNPTAFYLCASRPPGRDTGELFFGEGSRLTVL.

CDR3 nucleotides: TGTGCCAGCAGTTTAGGTGGGACAGGGGACACTGAAGCTTTCTTT. It yields the protein CASSLGGTGDTEAFF. The chain is built from TRBV28 and TRBJ1-1; the match to TRBD1 covers 10 bases. J gave up 3 bases and V 2 bases, and 3 bases lay outside the gene matches. Germline assignment: CDR1 MDHEN and CDR2 SYDVKM. The CDR3 covers 15 residues.

The gene calls are TRBV6-6 and TRBJ2-5, with D unclear. V shed 0 bases and J shed 5 bases, with 10 bases lying between them. Germline V CDR1 and CDR2: MNHNY, SVGAGI (reference sequence). The CDR3 totals 14 residues. The CDR3 region is CASSYSGGGETQYF. The CDR3 nucleotides read TGTGCCAGCAGTTACTCCGGCGGTGGCGAGACCCAGTACTTC.

The V and J genes are TRBV9 and TRBJ2-1; perhaps TRBD2 as D (6 bases). From germline, CDR1 is SGDLS and CDR2 YYNGEE. This CDR3 is built from 15 residues. Trimming removed 2 bases at V and 5 bases at J, with 14 bases between. CDR3 protein: CASSVGGSGHNEQFF. The CDR3 DNA sequence: TGTGCCAGCAGCGTCGGGGGTAGCGGTCACAATGAGCAGTTCTTC.

This chain joins TRBV9 and TRBJ2-3; D unclear. CDR1 is SGDLS and CDR2 is YYNGEE in the germline V gene. The CDR3 loop spans 12 amino acids. V dropped 2 bases and J dropped 4 bases, with 5 bases sitting between them. CDR3 loop: CASSVSADTQYF. CDR3 in DNA: TGTGCCAGCAGCGTCTCGGCAGATACGCAGTATTTT.

The chain links TRBV5-4 to TRBJ1-6; 8 bases agree with TRBD1. CDR1 and CDR2 from the germline V gene are SGHNT and YYREEE (reference sequence). Losses at the gene ends were 4 bases for V and 9 bases for J; bases not matched to a gene: 9. CDR3 length: 15 residues. For the CDR3, the DNA is TGTGCCAGCAGCCCCGCTCAGGGGGCTAGTTCACCCCTCCACTTT. Encoded protein: CASSPAQGASSPLHF.

This clone was found once. The gene calls are TRBV4-3 and TRBJ2-7; D perhaps matches TRBD2 (6 bases). CDR1 LGHNA and CDR2 YSLEER come from the germline V gene. The length of the CDR3 is 13 residues. Trimming took 4 bases from V and 1 from J, leaving 8 bases between them. This CDR3 is CASSRDFSYEQYF. CDR3 bases: TGCGCCAGCAGCCGGGACTTTTCCTACGAGCAGTACTTC.

V is TRBV28 and J is TRBJ2-7; D assignment may be TRBD1 or TRBD2 (5 bases each). The CDR3 has 14 amino acids. The germline gives CDR1 MDHEN, CDR2 SYDVKM. V was clipped by 7 bases and J by 3 bases, with 16 bases between them. The CDR3 DNA follows: TGTGCCAGCACCTCCGGGACCTCCGACTACGAGCAGTACTTC. Residues: CASTSGTSDYEQYF.

At least ten counts were recorded for this clone. This sequence joins TRBV2 and TRBJ1-6; D is ambiguous. The CDR3 sequence is 14 residues long. Germline-derived CDR1 and CDR2 are SNHLY and FYNNEI. Trimming cost V 6 bases and J 6 bases, with 12 bases left between them. The CDR3 nucleotides are TGTGCCAGCAGCGACGACCTACGTAATTCACCCCTCCACTTT. This sequence encodes CASSDDLRNSPLHF.

The rearrangement links TRBV28 to TRBJ1-1; TRBD1 might be the D (6 bases). In germline, CDR1 is MDHEN, CDR2 SYDVKM. The CDR3 contains 14 residues. V was cut by 6 bases and J by 8 bases, with 19 bases left in between. For the CDR3, the DNA is TGTGCCAGCAGCCTCACCTACAGGGACGAGGAAGCTTTCTTT. It is translated as CASSLTYRDEEAFF.

The V gene is TRBV6-6, the J gene TRBJ1-6; D is unresolved. The CDR3 is 15 amino acids. Per the germline V gene, CDR1 is MNHNY and CDR2 is SVGAGI (reference sequence). Trimming took 7 bases from V and 9 from J, leaving 19 bases between them. The DNA of the CDR3 is TGTGCCAGCAATGGGCCGTACTCTTCAGGTTCACCCCTCCACTTT. Residues: CASNGPYSSGSPLHF.

This chain joins TRBV15 and TRBJ2-6; TRBD2 agrees at 8 bases. The V gene's germline CDR1 is LNHNV and CDR2 YYDKDF (reference sequence). This CDR3 comprises 20 residues. V shed 0 bases and J 2 bases; nucleotides not matched to a gene: 12. This chain's CDR3 is CATSRDVGLGEYTGANVLTF. The CDR3 DNA reads as TGTGCCACCAGCAGAGATGTGGGACTAGGGGAATATACTGGGGCCAACGTCCTGACTTTC.

The chain employs TRBV10-3 and TRBJ1-1, with a tentative D call TRBD1 (6 bases). The CDR3 has 14 amino acids. The V and J ends lost 0 bases and 3 bases respectively, with 8 bases between them. Germline CDR1 reads ENHRY; CDR2 reads SYGVKD. Here the CDR3 DNA reads TGTGCCATCAGTGAGTCAGGGGGGGACACTGAAGCTTTCTTT. This encodes CAISESGGDTEAFF.

The CDR3 DNA reads TGTGCCAGCAGCTTAGATACAGATAATTCACCCCTCCACTTT. Translation: CASSLDTDNSPLHF. This chain joins TRBV7-9 and TRBJ1-6; D remains ambiguous. Trimming took 1 base from V and 5 from J, leaving 6 bases between them. The CDR3 contains 14 residues. Germline CDR1 is SEHNR and CDR2 is FQNEAQ (reference sequence).

This clone was found once. V gene TRBV7-9 combines with J gene TRBJ2-1; 10 nucleotides align to TRBD1. The CDR3 is 15 residues long. V lost 5 bases, J lost 6 bases, and 7 bases stayed unmatched. CDR1 is SEHNR and CDR2 is FQNEAQ in the germline V gene (reference sequence). For the CDR3, the DNA is TGTGCCAGCAGCGCAGGGACAGGGGCGACCAATGAGCAGTTCTTC. Protein: CASSAGTGATNEQFF.

This chain links TRBV11-3 with TRBJ1-4, with 7 bases matching TRBD1. After removal of 5 bases from V and 10 bases from J, the junction contained 10 bases not matched to a gene. This CDR3 has 14 amino acids. Germline lookup yields CDR1 SGHNT and CDR2 YENEEA. CDR3 region: CASSHFDREGKLFF. CDR3 coding DNA: TGTGCCAGCAGCCATTTCGACAGGGAGGGAAAACTGTTTTTT.

J is TRBJ2-1 and V is TRBV7-2; TRBD2 matches at 7 bases. The CDR3 has 14 residues. J was trimmed by 2 bases and V by 4 bases; bases with no gene match: 2. Looked up from germline, CDR1 is SGHTA and CDR2 is FQGNSA. This chain's CDR3 is CASSSGLAYNEQFF. The CDR3 coding sequence is TGTGCCAGCAGCTCCGGACTAGCCTACAATGAGCAGTTCTTC. The full variable domain, completed using reference TRBV7-2 and TRBJ2-1, is GAGVSQSPSNKVTEKGKDVELRCDPISGHTALYWYRQSLGQGLEFLIYFQGNSAPDKSGLPSDRFSAERTGGSVSTLTIQRTQQEDSAVYLCASSSGLAYNEQFFGPGTRLTVL.

The chain uses TRBV7-2 and TRBJ1-1, with D maybe TRBD1 (6 bases). The CDR3 spans 14 residues. V was shortened by 1 base and J by 4 bases, with 10 bases between the two germline ends. Germline assignment: CDR1 SGHTA and CDR2 FQGNSA. CDR3 nucleotides: TGTGCCAGCAGCTTAGAGGCAGGGGTCACTGAAGCTTTCTTT. Protein product: CASSLEAGVTEAFF.

The chain employs TRBV5-5 and TRBJ2-3, with D tentatively TRBD2 (5 bases). The germline V and J ends were trimmed by 4 bases and 3 bases, with 21 bases remaining between them. The CDR3 spans 17 residues. Per germline, CDR1 SGHKS and CDR2 YYEKEE (reference sequence). The CDR3 is CASSPLGERYRTDTQYF. The CDR3 nucleotides read TGTGCCAGCAGCCCTTTGGGCGAGCGGTACCGAACAGATACGCAGTATTTT.

This clone was seen more than once but under ten times. This sequence joins TRBV6-6 and TRBJ2-7; D is perhaps TRBD2 (6 bases). The CDR3 runs to 16 residues. The V gene lost 8 bases and the J gene lost 4 bases, with 24 bases spanning the gap. CDR1 and CDR2 (germline): MNHNY, SVGAGI (reference sequence). The CDR3 loop is CASARYSTGSSYEQYF. The DNA for the CDR3 is TGTGCCAGCGCCCGATATTCTACCGGGAGTAGTTACGAGCAGTACTTC.

The rearrangement joins TRBV5-6 to TRBJ1-2; 7 nucleotides agree with TRBD1. The CDR3 totals 16 residues. With V trimmed by 4 bases and J by 2 bases, 11 bases remained unmatched. Per the germline V gene, CDR1 is SGHDT and CDR2 is YYEEEE. The CDR3: CASSGVQQGSNYGYTF. Written as DNA, the CDR3 is TGTGCCAGCAGCGGGGTTCAACAGGGGTCGAACTATGGCTACACCTTC.

The chain uses TRBV27 and TRBJ2-5; 7 bases fit TRBD2. Germline CDR1 and CDR2: MNHEY and SMNVEV (reference sequence). The CDR3 has 17 residues. J gave up 3 bases and V 4 bases, and 14 bases lay outside the gene matches. In DNA form, the CDR3 reads TGTGCCAGCAGTTATTCCCTTGGAGCGGGACGCAAAGAGACCCAGTACTTC. Amino acids: CASSYSLGAGRKETQYF.

The chain has TRBV9 and TRBJ2-7; perhaps D is TRBD1 or TRBD2 (6 bases each). Germline-derived CDR1 and CDR2 are SGDLS and YYNGEE. Trimming pared 4 bases from V and 7 bases from J, leaving 15 bases between. This CDR3 spans 13 amino acids. The CDR3 is CASSLKGGLEQYF. As DNA, the CDR3 is TGTGCCAGCAGCCTAAAGGGGGGCCTAGAGCAGTACTTC.